This TCR beta chain was sequenced for a study of T cell responses to AZD1222 COVID-19 vaccine. Comment on this clone: Its antigen remains unknown.

Libraries were prepared by immunoSEQ multiplex PCR; TCRdb keeps only in-frame clonotypes and omits some of them. The sample includes 100,000 to 150,000 clones, 88% of them seen just once. Study-level findings and limits: Spike-spanning, vaccine-associated CD4 TCRs were dominant at 160-218 and 743-854. As reported, nearly half of all spike-specific TCRs target variant regions that are unmutated. Spike-specific TCRs gained breadth and depth after people received two AZD1222 doses.

The material sequenced was peripheral blood, taken on day 0 of AZD1222 vaccination. This TCR was recovered from an adult in good health.

The CDR3 region is CASSVARTGDTGELFF. CDR3 nucleotides: TGTGCCAGCAGCGTAGCTAGGACAGGGGACACCGGGGAGCTGTTTTTT. This rearrangement joins TRBV9 to TRBJ2-2; 9 bases agree with TRBD1. Germline V CDR1 and CDR2: SGDLS, YYNGEE. The CDR3 length is 16 residues. V lost 0 bases and J lost 3; bases outside the gene matches: 3.